This is a list of T cell receptor beta chains from one sample in a study of blood T cell repertoires in COVID-19. Method: immunoSEQ multiplex PCR; TCRdb's copy keeps in-frame clones and lacks some. The sample holds a few hundred thousand clones; 86% are singletons and the top ten take roughly 4.9%. Material: PBMCs or T cells enriched from blood (not recorded which). All receptors derive from a woman in her 30s who had been exposed to COVID-19. CDR3s include the opening cysteine and the closing phenylalanine or tryptophan. Each record gives: CDR3 DNA, CDR3 protein, V gene, CDR3 length, D gene, J gene, clone size. D genes are given only for firm matches. The size of a clone is reported for some rows only, either as once, few or many, or as a class for expanded clones.

TGTGCCAGCAGCTTGGATTCGGGGGGGGATGGCTACACCTTC,CASSLDSGGDGYTF,TRBV5-8,14,.,TRBJ1-2,.
TGTGCCAGCAGCCCCGGGGGGGGGACAGGGTGCACAGATACGCAGTATTTT,CASSPGGGTGCTDTQYF,TRBV21-1,17,.,TRBJ2-3,.
TGCGCCAGCAGCCAGCCGAGGGAGGGGGTGAGGACAGATACGCAGTATTTT,CASSQPREGVRTDTQYF,TRBV4-1,17,.,TRBJ2-3,.
TGTGCCAGCAGAGAGGACATCATGAACACTGAAGCTTTCTTT,CASREDIMNTEAFF,TRBV6-5,14,.,TRBJ1-1,.
TGTGCCAGCAGTCGGGACAGGATCTCCTACGAGCAGTACTTC,CASSRDRISYEQYF,TRBV9,14,TRBD1,TRBJ2-7,.
TGTGCCACCAGTGATATCACAGGGGACTACAATGAGCAGTTCTTC,CATSDITGDYNEQFF,TRBV24-1,15,TRBD1,TRBJ2-1,.
TGCGCCAGCAGCTTGCAGGGACAGGGTGGAAATGGCTACACCTTC,CASSLQGQGGNGYTF,TRBV5-1,15,TRBD1,TRBJ1-2,few
TGTGCCAGCAGCCGGTTACAGGGAACTGGGGCCAACGTCCTGACTTTC,CASSRLQGTGANVLTF,TRBV14,16,.,TRBJ2-6,once
TGTGCCAGTAGTTGGAGGGAAGGTTGGACTGAAGCTTTCTTT,CASSWREGWTEAFF,TRBV19,14,.,TRBJ1-1,.
TGTGCCAGCAGCGACTTGGAGGGCCAGTGGAGCTCTGGAAACACCATATATTTT,CASSDLEGQWSSGNTIYF,TRBV9,18,.,TRBJ1-3,.
TGTGCCAGCAGGCCAGACAGGGGATTCTCCTACGAGCAGTACTTC,CASRPDRGFSYEQYF,TRBV7-2,15,TRBD1,TRBJ2-7,.
TGTGCCAGTAGCGAGCCTGGGGCCAACGTCCTGACTTTC,CASSEPGANVLTF,TRBV19,13,.,TRBJ2-6,.
TGTGCCAGCAGCCCCCTCTTCGGGGAGGATTTGGGTGGCTACACCTTC,CASSPLFGEDLGGYTF,TRBV3-1/TRBV3-2,16,.,TRBJ1-2,once
TGCAGTGCCAGACTAGCGGGGGAGCAGTACTTC,CSARLAGEQYF,TRBV20-1,11,TRBD2,TRBJ2-7,.
TGTGCCATCAGCCAGACAGGAGATAGCAATCAGCCCCAGCATTTT,CAISQTGDSNQPQHF,TRBV10-3,15,.,TRBJ1-5,.
TGCGCCAGCAGCCCTGGACAGGGTACAGATACGCAGTATTTT,CASSPGQGTDTQYF,TRBV5-1,14,TRBD1,TRBJ2-3,once
TGTGCCAGCTCACCGTTTGGACAGGGGCTAGGGTGGACTGAAGCTTTCTTT,CASSPFGQGLGWTEAFF,TRBV18,17,TRBD1,TRBJ1-1,.
TGTGCCAGCTCACCAAGTCCGGGGAGAGACACCGGGGAGCTGTTTTTT,CASSPSPGRDTGELFF,TRBV18,16,.,TRBJ2-2,.
TGTGCCAGCAGTGGACAGGGGGACTCTGGCTACACCTTC,CASSGQGDSGYTF,TRBV2,13,TRBD1,TRBJ1-2,.
TGTGCCAGCAGCTCCCTGGGTACAGGGGGCGGAGGCTACACCTTC,CASSSLGTGGGGYTF,TRBV6-5,15,TRBD1,TRBJ1-2,.
TGTGCCAGCAGTTACTCGGAGAGGAACACTGAAGCTTTCTTT,CASSYSERNTEAFF,TRBV6-5,14,.,TRBJ1-1,.
TGTGCCAGCAGTGGCCGGTCGTCTTCCCCGGGCACTGAAGCTTTCTTT,CASSGRSSSPGTEAFF,TRBV2,16,.,TRBJ1-1,.
TGCGCCAGCAGCTTGGTTGGTCGGTCTAGCGGGGAACTAGCGGCTTACAATGAGCAGTTCTTC,CASSLVGRSSGELAAYNEQFF,TRBV5-1,21,TRBD2,TRBJ2-1,.
TGCGCCAGCAGCGCCGTCGGAGGTCGGAACACTGAAGCTTTCTTT,CASSAVGGRNTEAFF,TRBV5-1,15,.,TRBJ1-1,.
TGTGCCTGGGGGGACGGGGGGCCCCCCTACGAGCAGTACTTC,CAWGDGGPPYEQYF,TRBV30,14,.,TRBJ2-7,.
TGCGCCAGCAGCCAAGAACCAGGGAATGAAAAACTGTTTTTT,CASSQEPGNEKLFF,TRBV4-1,14,.,TRBJ1-4,.
TGTGCCAGCAGTTACTCTCAGGGGGTCGGGGAAAAACTGTTTTTT,CASSYSQGVGEKLFF,TRBV6-5,15,TRBD1,TRBJ1-4,.
TGCAGCGTTGAATGGGCAGGGGCGAACACCGGGGAGCTGTTTTTT,CSVEWAGANTGELFF,TRBV29-1,15,.,TRBJ2-2,few
TGTGCCAGCAGCTTGCGGGACACCAGGGACCAAGAGACCCAGTACTTC,CASSLRDTRDQETQYF,TRBV5-5,16,.,TRBJ2-5,.
TGTGCCAGCACTAGCGGGGGGGGCTACGAGCAGTACTTC,CASTSGGGYEQYF,TRBV6-5,13,TRBD2,TRBJ2-7,.
TGTGCCAGCAGCTTAGGTTCGGCTCGGGGTAGCTATGGCTACACCTTC,CASSLGSARGSYGYTF,TRBV7-2,16,.,TRBJ1-2,.
TGTGCCAGTTCCGCCCACATGAACACTGAAGCTTTCTTT,CASSAHMNTEAFF,TRBV19,13,.,TRBJ1-1,.
TGTGCCAGCAGCTTAGCCACAGGGAACGAGCAGTACTTC,CASSLATGNEQYF,TRBV7-9,13,.,TRBJ2-7,once
TGCGCCAGCAGCTTGATGGGACAGAACACTGAAGCTTTCTTT,CASSLMGQNTEAFF,TRBV5-1,14,.,TRBJ1-1,few
TGTGCCAGCAGCTTAGTAGCTAATGAGCAGTTCTTC,CASSLVANEQFF,TRBV11-2,12,.,TRBJ2-1,.
TGTGCCAGCAGGAGAAGACTGGGTGGAGACTATGGCTACACCTTC,CASRRRLGGDYGYTF,TRBV6-5,15,.,TRBJ1-2,.
TGTGCCATCACTTCCAGCGGGGGGGAGTCCACCGGGGAGCTGTTTTTT,CAITSSGGESTGELFF,TRBV10-3,16,TRBD2,TRBJ2-2,.
TGTGCCAGCAGTAGACAGGGGTTTGGCAATCAGCCCCAGCATTTT,CASSRQGFGNQPQHF,TRBV6-5,15,TRBD1,TRBJ1-5,.
TGTGCCGGCCAACAGGGTGGAGGCGAAAAACTGTTTTTT,CAGQQGGGEKLFF,TRBV2,13,.,TRBJ1-4,.
TGCGCCAGCAGCCAAGATACGGGGGGGGAACCCAATCAGCCCCAGCATTTT,CASSQDTGGEPNQPQHF,TRBV4-1,17,.,TRBJ1-5,.
TGTGCCAGCAGTTACCAGGGGATAGGCACTGAAGCTTTCTTT,CASSYQGIGTEAFF,TRBV6-5,14,.,TRBJ1-1,.
TGCGCCAGCAGCCGACAGGGAGGTTTTGAAAAACTGTTTTTT,CASSRQGGFEKLFF,TRBV5-1,14,TRBD1,TRBJ1-4,.
TGTGCCTGGAGTGTACTTGGAGGGTTGGACCAGCCCCAGCATTTT,CAWSVLGGLDQPQHF,TRBV30,15,.,TRBJ1-5,.
TGCGCCAGCAGCATTGGACAGGACAATGAGCAGTTCTTC,CASSIGQDNEQFF,TRBV5-1,13,TRBD1,TRBJ2-1,.
TGTGCCACCAGTGACCCCGCCGGGACACAGCCCTACAATGAGCAGTTCTTC,CATSDPAGTQPYNEQFF,TRBV24-1,17,.,TRBJ2-1,.
TGTGCCAGCAGCTTGCTCCAGGGCACCGGGGAGCTGTTTTTT,CASSLLQGTGELFF,TRBV5-5,14,.,TRBJ2-2,.
TGTGCCAGCAGCCCAGTTGGGACTAGCATCGCCGAGACCCAGTACTTC,CASSPVGTSIAETQYF,TRBV7-6,16,TRBD2,TRBJ2-5,.
TGTGCCAGCAGCCAAGAACGGACTAGCGGGGGCCGCACAGATACGCAGTATTTT,CASSQERTSGGRTDTQYF,TRBV3-1/TRBV3-2,18,TRBD2,TRBJ2-3,once
TGTGCCAGCAGCCTCAGCGGGGGGCTCTCCTACGAGCAGTACTTC,CASSLSGGLSYEQYF,TRBV3-1/TRBV3-2,15,TRBD2,TRBJ2-7,.
TGCAGCGCTCCCGTGGAGGGGACTGAAAAACTGTTTTTT,CSAPVEGTEKLFF,TRBV29-1,13,.,TRBJ1-4,.